This T cell receptor beta chain stems from a study of cytomegalovirus exposure and HLA in healthy donors. Findings and limits, study-wide: Most of the TCR beta V segments (in an earlier analysis) were productive either about 87% or about 30% of the time. There were several of the most significant clusters that appeared linked to common viral pathogens in a later analysis. Owing to their indistinguishability, certain V segments, notably TRBV6-2 and TRBV6-3, were excluded. From TCR beta sequences, most subjects' HLA-A and HLA-B alleles were reportedly predicted accurately.

V dropped 2 bases and J dropped 6 bases, with 19 bases sitting between them. The CDR3 spans 17 residues. Per germline, CDR1 SGHVS and CDR2 FQNEAQ. A remark on this clone: Its antigen is not identified.

The PCR employed 60 Vbeta primers together with 13 Jbeta primers. The table came from immunoSEQ multiplex PCR; TCRdb's copy has only in-frame clones and leaves some out. The data show around 130,000 clones, 60% to 85% seen once. Sequenced input: PBMCs. V is TRBV7-8 and J is TRBJ2-2; perhaps TRBD1 as D (6 bases). The clonotype originates from a woman in her forties in good health and CMV-seronegative. The CDR3 nucleotides read TGTGCCAGCAGCTTACTGTCAGGGGCCGGGGTCGCCGGGGAGCTGTTTTTT. Translated, it gives CASSLLSGAGVAGELFF.